The next 25 T cell receptor beta chains were all read from a single sample in a study of cytomegalovirus exposure and HLA in healthy donors. In the PCR, 60 Vbeta and 13 Jbeta primers were used. Clones were read by immunoSEQ multiplex PCR, and TCRdb kept only the in-frame ones, dropping some. The repertoire holds just over 85,000 clones, approximately 80% seen once, with approximately 3% in the top ten. The sample taken for sequencing was PBMCs. The receptors were sampled from a man aged 40-49 years in good health and CMV-seronegative.

V is TRBV4-3 and J is TRBJ2-3; the D gene is possibly TRBD2 (5 bases). CDR3 length: 16 amino acids. V lost 4 bases to trimming and J lost 2 bases, with 16 bases between them. Germline CDR1 reads LGHNA; CDR2 reads YSLEER. CDR3 DNA sequence: TGCGCCAGCAGCCGTCGTGGAGCGGATGACACAGATACGCAGTATTTT. It codes for CASSRRGADDTDTQYF.

The chain recombines TRBV5-5 with TRBJ2-3; 8 bases agree with TRBD2. The CDR3 sequence is 13 residues long. CDR1 is SGHKS and CDR2 is YYEKEE in the germline V gene (reference sequence). After removal of 1 base from V and 12 bases from J, the junction contained 7 bases not matched to a gene. CDR3 DNA: TGTGCCAGCAGCTTGACTAGCGGCCCCTCTCAGTATTTT. Its protein product is CASSLTSGPSQYF.

This chain links TRBV28 with TRBJ1-2; D gene uncertain. This CDR3 has 14 residues. The ends were cut back, 2 bases at V and 7 bases at J, with 14 bases in the middle. The germline CDR1 and CDR2 sequences are MDHEN and SYDVKM. The CDR3 sequence is CASSLTLPYPGYTF. CDR3 coding DNA: TGTGCCAGCAGTTTAACTCTGCCCTATCCTGGCTACACCTTC.

The rearrangement joins TRBV27 to TRBJ1-6; TRBD1 agrees at 7 bases. The length of the CDR3 is 15 residues. V dropped 5 bases and J dropped 6; count of bases not matched to a gene: 7. Germline V CDR1 and CDR2: MNHEY, SMNVEV (reference sequence). This chain's CDR3 is CASSKRQGPNSPLHF. The CDR3, as DNA: TGTGCCAGCAGTAAAAGACAGGGTCCTAATTCACCCCTCCACTTT.

The CDR3 sequence is CASRRDRVEGTQYF. The CDR3, as DNA: TGTGCCAGCAGACGAGACAGGGTTGAGGGGACGCAGTATTTT. The chain uses TRBV7-8 and TRBJ2-3; 7 positions match TRBD1. Germline CDR1 is SGHVS and CDR2 is FQNEAQ. The CDR3 length is 14 residues. V was clipped by 6 bases and J by 9 bases; unmatched bases: 12.

This rearrangement joins TRBV27 to TRBJ2-7; possibly TRBD1 for D (6 bases). Per germline, CDR1 MNHEY and CDR2 SMNVEV (reference sequence). The V gene lost 6 bases and the J gene lost 5 bases, with 23 bases spanning the gap. This CDR3 is 16 amino acids long. CDR3 nucleotide sequence: TGTGCCAGCAGCGTCCTTACAGGGATGGGCCTTGACGAGCAGTACTTC. Translated, it gives CASSVLTGMGLDEQYF.

Only one count was recorded for this clone. Here the CDR3 reads CSVEEVGTGGTGELFF. The CDR3 region has the DNA TGCAGCGTTGAAGAGGTCGGGACAGGGGGGACCGGGGAGCTGTTTTTT. This chain connects TRBV29-1 to TRBJ2-2; 11 bases match TRBD1. The CDR3 contains 16 residues. Germline assignment: CDR1 SQVTM and CDR2 ANQGSEA. With V trimmed by 0 bases and J by 5 bases, 5 bases remained unmatched.

The chain uses TRBV28 and TRBJ2-5, with D hard to call. V lost 3 bases and J 5 bases, leaving 4 bases between the germline ends. There are 11 residues in the CDR3. Germline loops: CDR1 MDHEN, CDR2 SYDVKM. The CDR3 bases are TGTGCCAGCAGTTTCGGGGAGACCCAGTACTTC. The encoded protein is CASSFGETQYF.

V is TRBV4-1 and J is TRBJ1-4; possibly TRBD1 for D (6 bases). The V gene lost 4 bases and the J gene lost 4 bases, with 19 bases spanning the gap. Germline lookup yields CDR1 MGHRA and CDR2 YSYEKL. The CDR3 extends over 17 amino acids. This CDR3 is CASSPTALRGINEKLFF. The CDR3 nucleotides read TGCGCCAGCAGCCCCACGGCGCTGAGGGGGATTAATGAAAAACTGTTTTTT.

J is TRBJ1-2 and V is TRBV11-2; TRBD1 aligns across 7 bases. Germline CDR1 SGHAT, CDR2 FQNNGV. The CDR3 loop spans 14 amino acids. V trimming: 3 bases; J trimming: 3 bases; junction bases outside the gene matches: 4. This CDR3 is CASSLGDSYYGYTF. CDR3 bases: TGTGCCAGCAGCTTGGGGGACAGCTACTATGGCTACACCTTC.

This rearrangement joins TRBV30 to TRBJ1-5; perhaps TRBD1 as D (6 bases). CDR1 and CDR2 (germline): GTSNPN, SVGIG (reference sequence). Trimming removed 8 bases at V and 4 bases at J, with 12 bases between. The CDR3 runs to 12 residues. This chain's CDR3 is CAVGGPNQPQHF. The CDR3, as DNA: TGTGCCGTGGGGGGGCCAAATCAGCCCCAGCATTTT.

This clone was picked up one time. This chain links TRBV4-3 with TRBJ1-2, with D perhaps TRBD1 (6 bases). The CDR3 spans 13 residues. Trimming shortened V by 2 bases and J by 6 bases, and 10 bases separated the two germline ends. Germline CDR1 LGHNA, CDR2 YSLEER. CDR3 nucleotide sequence: TGCGCCAGCAGCCAAAGAGCAGGGGATGGCTACACCTTC. The encoded protein is CASSQRAGDGYTF.

The chain combines TRBV5-4 with TRBJ1-5; D unclear. The CDR3 consists of 14 residues. Per the germline V gene, CDR1 is SGHNT and CDR2 is YYREEE (reference sequence). The ends were cut back, 0 bases at V and 1 base at J, with 5 bases in the middle. The CDR3 DNA follows: TGTGCCAGCAGCTTGGATATCAGCAATCAGCCCCAGCATTTT. This encodes CASSLDISNQPQHF.

The V and J genes are TRBV4-1 and TRBJ1-1; D uncertain. The V and J ends lost 0 bases and 0 bases respectively, with 11 bases between them. The CDR3 spans 16 residues. Germline V gives CDR1 MGHRA, CDR2 YSYEKL. CDR3 sequence: CASSQDRVGMNTEAFF. In DNA form, the CDR3 reads TGCGCCAGCAGCCAAGATCGGGTAGGAATGAACACTGAAGCTTTCTTT.

This chain links TRBV9 with TRBJ1-2; a weak D match, TRBD1 (5 bases). Germline V gives CDR1 SGDLS, CDR2 YYNGEE. The CDR3 has 19 residues. Trimming stripped 0 bases from V and 0 bases from J, with 21 bases between. Written as DNA, the CDR3 is TGTGCCAGCAGCGTAGGAGTGGGGCCAAACTCCACGGCTAACTATGGCTACACCTTC. This encodes CASSVGVGPNSTANYGYTF.

The CDR3, as DNA: TGTGCCAGCAGAAACCCAGGGAATAACAATGAGCAGTTCTTC. Translated, it gives CASRNPGNNNEQFF. The rearrangement joins TRBV28 to TRBJ2-1; TRBD1 might be the D (5 bases). The germline CDR1 and CDR2 sequences are MDHEN and SYDVKM. V gave up 6 bases and J gave up 5 bases, with 14 bases separating them. The CDR3 length is 14 residues.

This clone was seen repeatedly, ten times or more. The chain employs TRBV5-4 and TRBJ2-7; 11 positions agree with TRBD2. V lost 2 bases, J lost 3 bases, and 1 base stayed unmatched. CDR1 and CDR2 from the germline V gene are SGHNT and YYREEE (reference sequence). The CDR3 has 14 amino acids. The CDR3 sequence: CASSFGLAGYEQYF. The CDR3 region has the DNA TGTGCCAGCAGCTTTGGACTAGCGGGCTACGAGCAGTACTTC.

This clone has a handful of counts. The genes are TRBV2 and TRBJ2-7, with TRBD1 matching over 9 bases. Germline values: CDR1 SNHLY, CDR2 FYNNEI. V trimming: 6 bases; J trimming: 6 bases; junction bases outside the gene matches: 9. The CDR3 totals 14 residues. CDR3 DNA: TGTGCCAGCAGCGCGGGACAGGGAGAATCCGAGCAGTACTTC. It codes for CASSAGQGESEQYF.

The chain uses TRBV6-5 and TRBJ1-3; D is uncertain. The germline CDR1 and CDR2 sequences are MNHEY and SVGAGI. V shed 7 bases and J shed 2 bases, with 6 bases lying between them. The CDR3 extends over 12 amino acids. In DNA form, the CDR3 reads TGTGCCAGCACCGGGACTGGAAACACCATATATTTT. This encodes CASTGTGNTIYF.

The J gene is TRBJ1-4, the V gene TRBV5-6; possibly TRBD1 for D (5 bases). Germline V CDR1 and CDR2: SGHDT, YYEEEE. The ends were cut back, 6 bases at V and 2 bases at J, with 17 bases in the middle. The CDR3 runs to 16 residues. CDR3 protein: CASNSQGIRTNEKLFF. The CDR3 region has the DNA TGTGCCAGCAACTCTCAGGGAATTAGGACTAATGAAAAACTGTTTTTT.

The chain has TRBV5-1 and TRBJ1-1, with 7 bases identical to TRBD1. This CDR3 has 16 amino acids. Trimming at V came to 0 bases and at J to 5 bases, leaving 10 bases not matched to a gene. Germline-derived CDR1 and CDR2 are SGHRS and YFSETQ. The CDR3 loop is CASSLGQGVQMTEAFF. In nucleotides, the CDR3 is TGCGCCAGCAGCTTGGGACAGGGAGTCCAAATGACTGAAGCTTTCTTT. Full variable domain (rest looked up from reference TRBV5-1 and TRBJ1-1): KAGVTQTPRYLIKTRGQQVTLSCSPISGHRSVSWYQQTPGQGLQFLFEYFSETQRNKGNFPGRFSGRQFSNSRSEMNVSTLELGDSALYLCASSLGQGVQMTEAFFGQGTRLTVV.

The chain is built from TRBV28 and TRBJ1-6; TRBD1 aligns across 8 bases. Germline CDR1 MDHEN, CDR2 SYDVKM. This CDR3 has 15 residues. V trimming: 3 bases; J trimming: 6 bases; junction bases outside the gene matches: 4. The CDR3 sequence: CASSFMGQANSPLHF. The CDR3 DNA follows: TGTGCCAGCAGTTTTATGGGACAGGCTAATTCACCCCTCCACTTT.

The V and J genes are TRBV27 and TRBJ2-7; TRBD1 aligns across 10 bases. Germline CDR1 and CDR2: MNHEY and SMNVEV (reference sequence). The trim removed 5 bases at V and 3 bases at J, leaving 7 bases unmatched. This CDR3 region has 15 residues. The chain's CDR3 is CASSPTGTGDYEQYF. CDR3 nucleotides: TGTGCCAGCAGTCCAACCGGGACAGGGGACTACGAGCAGTACTTC.

The chain couples TRBV4-3 to TRBJ2-3; maybe TRBD2 (5 bases). The CDR3 consists of 15 residues. Germline V gene data show CDR1 as LGHNA and CDR2 as YSLEER. The V end was cut by 0 bases, the J end by 1 base, with 8 bases between. In DNA form, the CDR3 reads TGCGCCAGCAGCCAAGATGGACTGGGCACAGATACGCAGTATTTT. Amino acids: CASSQDGLGTDTQYF.

This chain links TRBV25-1 with TRBJ2-7; D is possibly TRBD2 (5 bases). Germline CDR1 reads MGHDK; CDR2 reads SYGVNS. Trimming took 4 bases from V and 7 from J, leaving 8 bases between them. The CDR3 is 11 amino acids. The CDR3 region has the DNA TGTGCCAGCAGTGCACTAGGGGAGCAGTACTTC. As protein: CASSALGEQYF.